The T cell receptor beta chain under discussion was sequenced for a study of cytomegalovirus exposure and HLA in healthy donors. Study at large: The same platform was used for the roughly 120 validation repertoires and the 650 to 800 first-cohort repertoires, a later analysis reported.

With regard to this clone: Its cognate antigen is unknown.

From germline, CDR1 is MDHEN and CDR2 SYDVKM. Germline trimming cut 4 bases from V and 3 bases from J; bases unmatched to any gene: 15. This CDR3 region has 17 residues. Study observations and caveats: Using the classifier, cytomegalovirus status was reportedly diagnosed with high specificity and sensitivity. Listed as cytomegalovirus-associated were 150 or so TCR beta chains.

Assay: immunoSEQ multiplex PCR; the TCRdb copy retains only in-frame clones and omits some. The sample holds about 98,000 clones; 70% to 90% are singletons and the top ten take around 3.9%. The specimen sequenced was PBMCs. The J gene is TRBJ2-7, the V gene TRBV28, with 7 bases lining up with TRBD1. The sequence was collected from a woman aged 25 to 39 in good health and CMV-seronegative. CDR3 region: CASSSSVQGKVIYEQYF. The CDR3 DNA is TGTGCCAGCAGTTCAAGCGTACAGGGGAAGGTGATCTACGAGCAGTACTTC.